This T cell receptor beta chain was documented in a study of T cell changes during pregnancy in multiple sclerosis. Profiled with immunoSEQ multiplex PCR; TCRdb holds only in-frame clones, not every one. The table lists tens of thousands of clones, 91% of them singletons. This clone was recorded only once. This CDR3 spans 14 amino acids. Per germline, CDR1 MGHDK and CDR2 SYGVNS. Trimming took 1 base from V and 2 from J, leaving 9 bases between them. Here the sequenced sample was peripheral blood, taken in the third trimester of pregnancy. This sequence joins TRBV25-1 and TRBJ2-7; D remains unclear. The TCR originated in a female donor in good health, enrolled as a control in a pregnancy study. CDR3 in DNA: TGTGCCAGCAGTGAATCATACAGAACCTACGAGCAGTACTTC. Protein: CASSESYRTYEQYF.